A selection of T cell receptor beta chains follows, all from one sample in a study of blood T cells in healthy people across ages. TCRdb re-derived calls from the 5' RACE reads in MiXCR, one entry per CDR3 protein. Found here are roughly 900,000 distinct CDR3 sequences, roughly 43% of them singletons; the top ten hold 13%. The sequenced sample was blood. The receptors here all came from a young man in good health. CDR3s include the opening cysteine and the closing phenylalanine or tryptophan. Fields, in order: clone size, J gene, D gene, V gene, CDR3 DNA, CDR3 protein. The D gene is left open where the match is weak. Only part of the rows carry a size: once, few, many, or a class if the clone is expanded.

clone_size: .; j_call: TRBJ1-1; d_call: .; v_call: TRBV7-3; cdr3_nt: TGTGCCAGCAGCTTACGTTCAGGGAACACTGAAGCTTTCTTT; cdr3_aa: CASSLRSGNTEAFF
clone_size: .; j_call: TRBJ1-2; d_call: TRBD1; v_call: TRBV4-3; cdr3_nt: TGCGCCAGCAGCCAAGATTCGGGACAGCACTATGGCTACACCTTC; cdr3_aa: CASSQDSGQHYGYTF
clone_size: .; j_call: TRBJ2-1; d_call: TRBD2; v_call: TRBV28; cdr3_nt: TGTGCCAGCAGTTTTAATCCAGCGGGGGGTTCCTACAATGAGCAGTTCTTC; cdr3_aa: CASSFNPAGGSYNEQFF
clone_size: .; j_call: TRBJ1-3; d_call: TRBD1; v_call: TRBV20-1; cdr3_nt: TGCAGTGCTTCACAGGGGGCTGGAAACACCATATATTTT; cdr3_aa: CSASQGAGNTIYF
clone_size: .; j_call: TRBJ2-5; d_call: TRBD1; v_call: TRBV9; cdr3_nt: TGTGCCAGCAGCGGACAGGGGAATATCCATCAAGAGACCCAGTACTTC; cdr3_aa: CASSGQGNIHQETQYF
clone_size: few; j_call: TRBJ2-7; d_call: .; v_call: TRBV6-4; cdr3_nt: TGTGCCAGCGGAGGGGAAGGGTACTTC; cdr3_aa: CASGGEGYF
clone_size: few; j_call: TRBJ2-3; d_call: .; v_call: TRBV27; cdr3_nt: TGTGCCAGCAGTTCGGGACACCTCATAGATACGCAGTATTTT; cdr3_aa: CASSSGHLIDTQYF
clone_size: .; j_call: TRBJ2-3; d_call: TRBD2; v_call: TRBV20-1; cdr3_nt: TGCAGTGCTAGAGACTTCGCTAGCGGGGGGGCCATAGATACGCAGTATTTT; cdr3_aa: CSARDFASGGAIDTQYF
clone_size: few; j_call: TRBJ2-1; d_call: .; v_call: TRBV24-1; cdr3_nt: TGTGCCACCAGTGATTTCGGGCAGGGATACAATGAGCAGTTCTTC; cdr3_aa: CATSDFGQGYNEQFF
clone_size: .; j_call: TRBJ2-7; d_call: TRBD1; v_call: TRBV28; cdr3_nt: TGTGCCAGCAGTACCAGGGGGCCGTACTCCTACGAGCAGTACTTC; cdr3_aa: CASSTRGPYSYEQYF
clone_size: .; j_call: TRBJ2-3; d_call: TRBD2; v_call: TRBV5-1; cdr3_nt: TGCGCCAGCAGCTGGGGACTAGCGGGGGGGCCAACAGATACGCAGTATTTT; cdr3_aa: CASSWGLAGGPTDTQYF
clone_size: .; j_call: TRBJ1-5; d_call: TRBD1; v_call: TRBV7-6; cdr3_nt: TGTGCCAGCAGCCAAAGTGACAGGGGGCTCCATCAGCCCCAGCATTTT; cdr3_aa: CASSQSDRGLHQPQHF
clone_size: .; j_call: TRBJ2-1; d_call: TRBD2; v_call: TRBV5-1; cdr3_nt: TGCGCCAGCAGCTTGTATCGGACTAGCGGGGGGGACAATGAGCAGTTCTTC; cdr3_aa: CASSLYRTSGGDNEQFF
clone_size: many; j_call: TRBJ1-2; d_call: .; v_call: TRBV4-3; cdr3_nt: TGCGCCAGCAGCCAAGAAGGACAGAATAACTATGGCTACACCTTC; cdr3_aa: CASSQEGQNNYGYTF
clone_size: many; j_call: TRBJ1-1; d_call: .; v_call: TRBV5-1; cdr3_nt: TGCGCCAGCAGCTTGACAGGGATGAACACTGAAGCTTTCTTT; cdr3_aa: CASSLTGMNTEAFF
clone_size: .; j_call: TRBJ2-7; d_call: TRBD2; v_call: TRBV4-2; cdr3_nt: TGTGCCAGCAGCCAAGATCAAGGGACTAGCGGCAGGAACGAGCAGTACTTC; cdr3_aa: CASSQDQGTSGRNEQYF
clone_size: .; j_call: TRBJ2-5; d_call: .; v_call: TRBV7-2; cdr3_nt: TGTGCCAGCAGCTTCCCTGACGCGTCCCAGTACTTC; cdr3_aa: CASSFPDASQYF
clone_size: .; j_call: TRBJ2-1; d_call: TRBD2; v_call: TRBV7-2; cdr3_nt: TGTGCCAGCAGCTCGCTGATGGGCGGGGGGGCCGCTGAGCAGTTCTTC; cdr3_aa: CASSSLMGGGAAEQFF
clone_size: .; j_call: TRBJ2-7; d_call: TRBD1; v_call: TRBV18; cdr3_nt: TGTGCCAGCTCACCAGTACCGGGACAGGGTAGTGACGAGCAGTACTTC; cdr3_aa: CASSPVPGQGSDEQYF
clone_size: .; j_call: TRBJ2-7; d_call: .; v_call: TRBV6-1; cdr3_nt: TGTGCCAGCAGTGAAGCGACGGGGTTCTACGAGCAGTACTTC; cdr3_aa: CASSEATGFYEQYF
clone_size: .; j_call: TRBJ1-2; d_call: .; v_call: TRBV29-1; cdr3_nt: TGCAGCGTTAGGGGAATCTATGGCTACACCTTC; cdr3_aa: CSVRGIYGYTF
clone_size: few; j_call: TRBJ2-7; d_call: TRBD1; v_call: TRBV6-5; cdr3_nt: TGTGCCAGCAGTTACACGGCAGGGGGCGGCTACGAGCAGTACTTC; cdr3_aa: CASSYTAGGGYEQYF
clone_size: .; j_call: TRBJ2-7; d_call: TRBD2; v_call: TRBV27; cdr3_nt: TGTGCCAGCGGTAGCCCTGAGCTAGCGGTCTACGAGCAGTACTTC; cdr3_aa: CASGSPELAVYEQYF
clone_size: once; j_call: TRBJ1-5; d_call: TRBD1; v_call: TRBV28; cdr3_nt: TGTGCCAGCAGTTCCCAACGACAGGGCACTCAGCCCCAGCATTTT; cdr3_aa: CASSSQRQGTQPQHF
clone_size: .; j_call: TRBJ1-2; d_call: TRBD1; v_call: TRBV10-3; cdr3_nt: TGTGCCATCAGTGGGACAGGGAATGGCTACACCTTC; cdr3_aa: CAISGTGNGYTF
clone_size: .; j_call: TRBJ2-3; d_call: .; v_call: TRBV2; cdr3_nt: TGTGCCAGCAGCAAGGGCCTCAGGGGAAATACGCAGTATTTT; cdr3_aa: CASSKGLRGNTQYF
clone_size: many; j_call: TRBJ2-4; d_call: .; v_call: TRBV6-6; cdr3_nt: TGTGCCAGCAGTCACTCCACCGCCAAAAACATTCAGTACTTC; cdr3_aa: CASSHSTAKNIQYF
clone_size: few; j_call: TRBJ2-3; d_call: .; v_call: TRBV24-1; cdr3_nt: TGTGCCACCAGTGGCGCCGGGCCGGCAACAGATACGCAGTATTTT; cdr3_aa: CATSGAGPATDTQYF
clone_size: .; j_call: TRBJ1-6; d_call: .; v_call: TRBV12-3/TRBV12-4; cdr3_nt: TGTGCCAGCTCACCAAGGCAGGGTAATTCACCCCTCCACTTT; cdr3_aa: CASSPRQGNSPLHF
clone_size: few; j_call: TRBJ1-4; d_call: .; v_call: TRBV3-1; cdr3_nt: TGTGCCAGCAGCCAAGTGGGAGCCAGCACTAATGAAAAACTGTTTTTT; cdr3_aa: CASSQVGASTNEKLFF
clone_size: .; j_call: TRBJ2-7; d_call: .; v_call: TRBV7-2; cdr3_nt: TGTGCCAGCAGCTTAGATAGCGGTGACGAGCAGTACTTC; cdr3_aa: CASSLDSGDEQYF
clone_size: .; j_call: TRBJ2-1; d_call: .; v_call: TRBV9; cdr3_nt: TGTGCCAGCAGCGTAGCGGGAATAACCTACAATGAGCAGTTCTTC; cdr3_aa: CASSVAGITYNEQFF
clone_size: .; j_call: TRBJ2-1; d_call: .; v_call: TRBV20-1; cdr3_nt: TGCAGTGCTACAACGCGAGAGCGGATATACAATGAGCAGTTCTTC; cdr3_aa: CSATTRERIYNEQFF
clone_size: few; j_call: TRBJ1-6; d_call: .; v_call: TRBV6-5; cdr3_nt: TGTGCCAGCAGTTACTCGTACAGGAGCTCCTATAATTCACCCCTCCACTTT; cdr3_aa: CASSYSYRSSYNSPLHF
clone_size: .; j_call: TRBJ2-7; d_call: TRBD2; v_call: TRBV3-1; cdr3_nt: TGTGCCAGCAGCCAACCAAACCAGCGGGGCTCCTACGAGCAGTACTTC; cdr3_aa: CASSQPNQRGSYEQYF
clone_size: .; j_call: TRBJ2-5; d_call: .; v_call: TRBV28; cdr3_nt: TGTGCCAGCAGCAAGAATATACAAGAGACCCAGTACTTC; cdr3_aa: CASSKNIQETQYF
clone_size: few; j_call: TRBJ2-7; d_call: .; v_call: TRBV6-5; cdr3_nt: TGTGCCAGCAGTTACTCGATGAGCCCCTCCTACGAGCAGTACTTC; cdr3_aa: CASSYSMSPSYEQYF
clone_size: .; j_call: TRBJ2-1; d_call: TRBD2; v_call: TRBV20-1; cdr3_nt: TGCAGTGCTAGAGATACTAGCGGGCCCTGGGATGAGCAGTTCTTC; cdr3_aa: CSARDTSGPWDEQFF
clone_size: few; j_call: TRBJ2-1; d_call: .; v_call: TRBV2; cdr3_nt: TGTGCCAGCAGTGAGTCAGGGAGAGAGCAGTTCTTC; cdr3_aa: CASSESGREQFF
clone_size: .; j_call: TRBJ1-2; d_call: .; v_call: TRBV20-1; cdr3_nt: TGCAGTGCTCTGGGGGGGCTGCGGGGGGATTCCCATGGCTACACCTTC; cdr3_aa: CSALGGLRGDSHGYTF
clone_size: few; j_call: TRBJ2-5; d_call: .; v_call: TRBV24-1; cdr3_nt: TGTGCCACCAGTGATCCGGACAGTTACCTCCAAGAGACCCAGTACTTC; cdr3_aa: CATSDPDSYLQETQYF
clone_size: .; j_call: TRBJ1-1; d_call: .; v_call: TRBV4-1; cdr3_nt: TGCGCCAGCGCTTTACAGAGTAACACTGAAGCTTTCTTT; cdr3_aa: CASALQSNTEAFF
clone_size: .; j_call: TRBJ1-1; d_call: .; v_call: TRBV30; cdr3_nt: TGTGCCTGCCACCGGGCCGGAGGGTCGGTCACTGAAGCTTTCTTT; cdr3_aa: CACHRAGGSVTEAFF
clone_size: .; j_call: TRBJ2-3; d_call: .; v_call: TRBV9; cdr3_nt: TGTGCCAGCAGCGTAGTCCCTGCGACAGATACGCAGTATTTT; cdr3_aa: CASSVVPATDTQYF
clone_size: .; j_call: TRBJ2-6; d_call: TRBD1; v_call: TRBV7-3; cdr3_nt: TGTGCCAGCAGCCACAGACAGGGGGCGACCGGGGCCAACGTCCTGACTTTC; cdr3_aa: CASSHRQGATGANVLTF
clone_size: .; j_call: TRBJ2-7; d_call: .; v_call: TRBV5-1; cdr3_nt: TGCGCCAGCAGCTTGGGCCGGGATGCAGGAAACGAGCAGTACTTC; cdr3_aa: CASSLGRDAGNEQYF
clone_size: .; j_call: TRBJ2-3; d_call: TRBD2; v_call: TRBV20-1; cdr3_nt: TGCAGTGCTAGAAGCGGGGAGGGTAACACAGATACGCAGTATTTT; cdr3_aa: CSARSGEGNTDTQYF
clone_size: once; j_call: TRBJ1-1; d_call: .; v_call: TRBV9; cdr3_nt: TGTGCCAGCAGCGCAGGGGTTACCTGGGATGAAGCTTTCTTT; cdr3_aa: CASSAGVTWDEAFF
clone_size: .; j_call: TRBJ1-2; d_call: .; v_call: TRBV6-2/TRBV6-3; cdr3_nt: TGTGCCAGCAGTTACTCCGGACAGACTAGATCGTTTTATGGCTACACCTTC; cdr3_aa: CASSYSGQTRSFYGYTF
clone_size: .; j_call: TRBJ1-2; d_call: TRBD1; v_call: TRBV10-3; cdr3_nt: TGTGCCGCGACAGGGGGCGATGGCTACACCTTC; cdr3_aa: CAATGGDGYTF
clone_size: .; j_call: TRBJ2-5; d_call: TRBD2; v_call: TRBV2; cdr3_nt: TGTGCCAGCACCCGAGGACTAGCGGGGCCTCAAGAGACCCAGTACTTC; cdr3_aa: CASTRGLAGPQETQYF
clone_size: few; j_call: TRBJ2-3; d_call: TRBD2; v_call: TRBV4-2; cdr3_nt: TGTGCCAGCAGCCAAGAGCGGGGGGGGCAATTCACAGATACGCAGTATTTT; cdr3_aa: CASSQERGGQFTDTQYF
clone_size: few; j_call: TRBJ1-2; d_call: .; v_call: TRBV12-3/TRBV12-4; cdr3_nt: TGTGCCAGCAGGGGGACGGAATGGGGCTACTATGGCTACACCTTC; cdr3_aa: CASRGTEWGYYGYTF
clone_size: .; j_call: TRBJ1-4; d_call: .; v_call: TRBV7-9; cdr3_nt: TGTGCCAGCAGGGACAGAAGTGCAACTAATGAAAAACTGTTTTTT; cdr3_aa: CASRDRSATNEKLFF